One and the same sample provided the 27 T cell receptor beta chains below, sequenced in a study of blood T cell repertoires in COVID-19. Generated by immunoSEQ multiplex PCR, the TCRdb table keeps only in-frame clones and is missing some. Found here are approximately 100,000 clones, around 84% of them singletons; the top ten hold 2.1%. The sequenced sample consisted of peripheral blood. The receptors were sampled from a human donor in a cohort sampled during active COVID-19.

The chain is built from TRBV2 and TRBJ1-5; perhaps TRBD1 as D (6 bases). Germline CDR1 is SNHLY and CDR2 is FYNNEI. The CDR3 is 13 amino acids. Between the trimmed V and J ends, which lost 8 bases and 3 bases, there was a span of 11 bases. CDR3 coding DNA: TGTGCCAGCCGCCGGGACAACAATCAGCCCCAGCATTTT. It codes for CASRRDNNQPQHF.

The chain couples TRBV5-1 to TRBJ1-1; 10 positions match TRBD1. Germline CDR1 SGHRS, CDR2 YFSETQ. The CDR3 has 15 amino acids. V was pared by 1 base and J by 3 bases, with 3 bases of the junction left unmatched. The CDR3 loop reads CASSLSGTGDTEAFF. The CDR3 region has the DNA TGCGCCAGCAGCTTGTCTGGGACAGGGGACACTGAAGCTTTCTTT.

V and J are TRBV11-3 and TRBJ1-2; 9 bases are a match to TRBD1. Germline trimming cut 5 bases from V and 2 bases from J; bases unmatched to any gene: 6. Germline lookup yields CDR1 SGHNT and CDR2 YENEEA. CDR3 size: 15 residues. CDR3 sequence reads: CASSTDRGANYGYTF. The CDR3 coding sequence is TGTGCCAGCAGCACGGACAGGGGCGCCAACTATGGCTACACCTTC.

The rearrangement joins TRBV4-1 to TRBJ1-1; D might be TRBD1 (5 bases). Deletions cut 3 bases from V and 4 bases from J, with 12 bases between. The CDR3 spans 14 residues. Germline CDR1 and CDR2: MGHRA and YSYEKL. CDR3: CASSQGGGGTEAFF. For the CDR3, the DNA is TGCGCCAGCAGCCAGGGTGGGGGGGGCACTGAAGCTTTCTTT.

Here the CDR3 DNA reads TGCGCCAGCAGCCCGCGGGGTGGGTACGCCTCCTACAATGAGCAGTTCTTC. Protein product: CASSPRGGYASYNEQFF. The chain has TRBV4-1 and TRBJ2-1; D is possibly TRBD2 (6 bases). In germline, CDR1 is MGHRA, CDR2 YSYEKL. The CDR3 spans 17 residues. Trimming cost V 4 bases and J 0 bases, with 16 bases left between them.

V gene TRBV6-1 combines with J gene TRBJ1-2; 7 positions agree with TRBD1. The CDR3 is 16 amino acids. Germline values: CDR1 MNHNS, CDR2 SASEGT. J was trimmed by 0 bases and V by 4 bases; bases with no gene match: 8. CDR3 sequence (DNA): TGTGCCAGCAGTGTAACAGGGGCGAGTTCTAACTATGGCTACACCTTC. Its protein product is CASSVTGASSNYGYTF.

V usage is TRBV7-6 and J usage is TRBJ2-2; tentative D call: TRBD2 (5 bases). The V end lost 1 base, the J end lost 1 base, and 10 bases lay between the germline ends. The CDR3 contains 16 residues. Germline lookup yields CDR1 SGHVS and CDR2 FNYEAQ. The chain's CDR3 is CASSLEDGENTGELFF. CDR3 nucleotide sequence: TGTGCCAGCAGCTTAGAAGACGGGGAGAACACCGGGGAGCTGTTTTTT.

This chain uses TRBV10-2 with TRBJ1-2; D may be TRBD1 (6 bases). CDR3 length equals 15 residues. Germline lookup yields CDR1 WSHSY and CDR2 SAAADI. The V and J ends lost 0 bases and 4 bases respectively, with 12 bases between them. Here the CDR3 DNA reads TGCGCCAGCAGTGAGTCCCGGACAGCGTTCTATGGCTACACCTTC. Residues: CASSESRTAFYGYTF.

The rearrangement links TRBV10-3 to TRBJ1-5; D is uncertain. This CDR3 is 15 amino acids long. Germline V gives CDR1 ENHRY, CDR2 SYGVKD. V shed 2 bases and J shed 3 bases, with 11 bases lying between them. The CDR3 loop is CAISEGSGDNQPQHF. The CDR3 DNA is TGTGCCATCAGTGAGGGATCCGGGGACAATCAGCCCCAGCATTTT.

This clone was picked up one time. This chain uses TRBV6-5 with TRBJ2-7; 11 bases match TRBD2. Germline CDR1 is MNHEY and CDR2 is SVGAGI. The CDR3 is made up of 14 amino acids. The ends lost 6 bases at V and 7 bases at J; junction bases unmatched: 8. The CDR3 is CASRSAGTSGEQYF. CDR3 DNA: TGTGCCAGCAGATCGGCCGGGACTAGCGGTGAGCAGTACTTC.

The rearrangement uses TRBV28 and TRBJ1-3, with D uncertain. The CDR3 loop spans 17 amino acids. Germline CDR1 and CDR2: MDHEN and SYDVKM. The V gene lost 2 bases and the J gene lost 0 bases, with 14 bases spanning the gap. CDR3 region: CASSLPLAADSGNTIYF. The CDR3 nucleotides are TGTGCCAGCAGTTTACCCCTCGCGGCGGACTCTGGAAACACCATATATTTT. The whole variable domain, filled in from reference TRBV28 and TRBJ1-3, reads DVKVTQSSRYLVKRTGEKVFLECVQDMDHENMFWYRQDPGLGLRLIYFSYDVKMKEKGDIPEGYSVSREKKERFSLILESASTNQTSMYLCASSLPLAADSGNTIYFGEGSWLTVV.

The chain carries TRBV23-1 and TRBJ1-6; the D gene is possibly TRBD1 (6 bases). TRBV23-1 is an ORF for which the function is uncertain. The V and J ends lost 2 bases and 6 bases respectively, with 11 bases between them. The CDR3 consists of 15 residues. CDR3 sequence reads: CASSQGTKLNSPLHF. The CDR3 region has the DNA TGCGCCAGCAGTCAAGGGACAAAACTTAATTCACCCCTCCACTTT.

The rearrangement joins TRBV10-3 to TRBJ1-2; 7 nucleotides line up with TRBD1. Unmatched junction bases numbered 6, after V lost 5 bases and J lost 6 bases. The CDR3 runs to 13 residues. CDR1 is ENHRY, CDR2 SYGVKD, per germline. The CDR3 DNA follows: TGTGCCATCAGTACAGGGGCAGGGGATGGCTACACCTTC. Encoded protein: CAISTGAGDGYTF.

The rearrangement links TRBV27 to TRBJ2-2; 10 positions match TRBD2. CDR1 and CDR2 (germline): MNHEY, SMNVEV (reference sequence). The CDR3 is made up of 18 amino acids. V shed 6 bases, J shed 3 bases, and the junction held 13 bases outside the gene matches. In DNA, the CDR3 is TGTGCCAGCAGGAGATTAACCGGGACTAGCGCATACACCGGGGAGCTGTTTTTT. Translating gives CASRRLTGTSAYTGELFF.

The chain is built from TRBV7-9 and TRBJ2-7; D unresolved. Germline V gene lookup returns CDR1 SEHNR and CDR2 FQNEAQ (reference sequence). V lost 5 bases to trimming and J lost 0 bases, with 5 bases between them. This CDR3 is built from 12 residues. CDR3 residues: CASSPSSYEQYF. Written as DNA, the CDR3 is TGTGCCAGCAGCCCCAGCTCCTACGAGCAGTACTTC.

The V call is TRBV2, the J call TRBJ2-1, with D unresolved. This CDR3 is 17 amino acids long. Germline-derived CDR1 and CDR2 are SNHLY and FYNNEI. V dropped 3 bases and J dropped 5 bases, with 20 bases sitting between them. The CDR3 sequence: CASSDAVTAVLHNEQFF. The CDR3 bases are TGTGCCAGCAGTGATGCGGTAACGGCCGTACTCCACAATGAGCAGTTCTTC.

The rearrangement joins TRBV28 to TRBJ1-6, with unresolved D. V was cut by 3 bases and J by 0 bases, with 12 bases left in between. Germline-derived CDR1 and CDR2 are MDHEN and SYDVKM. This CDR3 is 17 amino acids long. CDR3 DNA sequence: TGTGCCAGCAGTTTCCCCGGGAGGAGCTCCTATAATTCACCCCTCCACTTT. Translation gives CASSFPGRSSYNSPLHF.

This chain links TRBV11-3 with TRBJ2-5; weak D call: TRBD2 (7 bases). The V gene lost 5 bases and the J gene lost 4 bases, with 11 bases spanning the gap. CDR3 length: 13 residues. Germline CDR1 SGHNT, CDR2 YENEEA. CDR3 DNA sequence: TGTGCCAGCAGCCGGGGGGCGGGAGAGACCCAGTACTTC. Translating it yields CASSRGAGETQYF.

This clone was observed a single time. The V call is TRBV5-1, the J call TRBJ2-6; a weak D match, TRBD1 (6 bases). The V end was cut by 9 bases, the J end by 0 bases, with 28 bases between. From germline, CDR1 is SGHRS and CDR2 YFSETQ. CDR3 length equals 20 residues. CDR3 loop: CANPGRQVLRNVSGANVLTF. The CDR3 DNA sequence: TGCGCCAACCCAGGTCGACAGGTTCTTAGAAACGTCTCTGGGGCCAACGTCCTGACTTTC.

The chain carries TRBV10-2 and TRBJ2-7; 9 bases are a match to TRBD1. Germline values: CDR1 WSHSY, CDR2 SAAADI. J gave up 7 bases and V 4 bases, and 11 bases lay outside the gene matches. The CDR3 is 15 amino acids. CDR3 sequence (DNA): TGCGCCAGCAGTGTCTCTGGGACAGGGACGCGAGAGCAGTACTTC. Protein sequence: CASSVSGTGTREQYF.

For the CDR3, the DNA is TGTGCCAGCAGGGTACGGGACAGAAACCAAGAGACCCAGTACTTC. Translated: CASRVRDRNQETQYF. V gene TRBV6-5 combines with J gene TRBJ2-5, with 7 nucleotides matching TRBD1. The CDR3 loop spans 15 amino acids. Germline assignment: CDR1 MNHEY and CDR2 SVGAGI. The V segment lost 6 bases and the J segment 0 bases; nucleotides outside the gene matches: 7.

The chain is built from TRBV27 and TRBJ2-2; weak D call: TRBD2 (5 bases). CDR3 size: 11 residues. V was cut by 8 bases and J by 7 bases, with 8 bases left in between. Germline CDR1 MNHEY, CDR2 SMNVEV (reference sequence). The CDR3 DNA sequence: TGTGCCAGCGGACTTGGCGGGGAGCTGTTTTTT. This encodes CASGLGGELFF.

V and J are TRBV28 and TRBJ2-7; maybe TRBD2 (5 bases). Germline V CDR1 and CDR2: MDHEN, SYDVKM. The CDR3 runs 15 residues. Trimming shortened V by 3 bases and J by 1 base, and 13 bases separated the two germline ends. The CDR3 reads CASSFGENGSYEQYF. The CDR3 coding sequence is TGTGCCAGCAGTTTCGGGGAGAATGGGTCCTACGAGCAGTACTTC.

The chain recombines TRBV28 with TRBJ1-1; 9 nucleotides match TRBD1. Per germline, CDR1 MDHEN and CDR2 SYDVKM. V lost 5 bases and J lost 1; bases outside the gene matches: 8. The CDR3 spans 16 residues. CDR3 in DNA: TGTGCCAGCAGTCTCAGGACAGGGGCTGGGAACACTGAAGCTTTCTTT. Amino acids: CASSLRTGAGNTEAFF.

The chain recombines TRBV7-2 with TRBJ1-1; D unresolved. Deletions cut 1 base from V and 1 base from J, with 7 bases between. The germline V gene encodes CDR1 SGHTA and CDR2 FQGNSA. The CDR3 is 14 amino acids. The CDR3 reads CASSLDPGNTEAFF. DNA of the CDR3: TGTGCCAGCAGCTTAGATCCGGGGAACACTGAAGCTTTCTTT.

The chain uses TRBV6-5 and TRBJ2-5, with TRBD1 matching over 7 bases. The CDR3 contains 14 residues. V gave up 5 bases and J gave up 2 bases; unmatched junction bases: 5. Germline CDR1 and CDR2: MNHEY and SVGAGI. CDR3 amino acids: CASSPSGGQETQYF. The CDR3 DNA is TGTGCCAGCAGTCCCTCAGGGGGACAAGAGACCCAGTACTTC.

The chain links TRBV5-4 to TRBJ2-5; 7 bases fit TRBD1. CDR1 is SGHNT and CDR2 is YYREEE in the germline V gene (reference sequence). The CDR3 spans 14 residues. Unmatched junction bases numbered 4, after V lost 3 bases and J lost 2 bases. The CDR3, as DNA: TGTGCCAGCAGCTCCGGGACAGTACAAGAGACCCAGTACTTC. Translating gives CASSSGTVQETQYF.